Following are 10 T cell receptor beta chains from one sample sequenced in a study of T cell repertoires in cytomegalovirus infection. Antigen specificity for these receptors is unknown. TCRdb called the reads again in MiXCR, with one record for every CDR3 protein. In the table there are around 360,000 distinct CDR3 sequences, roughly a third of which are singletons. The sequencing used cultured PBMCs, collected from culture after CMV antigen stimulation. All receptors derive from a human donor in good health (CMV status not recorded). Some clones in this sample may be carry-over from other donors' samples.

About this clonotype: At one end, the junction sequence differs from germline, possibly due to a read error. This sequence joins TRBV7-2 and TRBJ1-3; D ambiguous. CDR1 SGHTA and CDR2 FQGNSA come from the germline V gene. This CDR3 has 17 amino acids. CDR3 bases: TGTGCCAGCAGCATTAGCGCCGCTCGGGCCTCTGGAAACTCCATATATTTT. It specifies CASSISAARASGNSIYF.

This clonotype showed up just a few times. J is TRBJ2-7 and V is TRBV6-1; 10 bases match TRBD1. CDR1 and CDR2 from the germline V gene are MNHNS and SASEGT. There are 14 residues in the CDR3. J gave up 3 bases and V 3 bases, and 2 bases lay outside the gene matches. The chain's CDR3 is CASSDGQGGYEQYV. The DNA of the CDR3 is TGTGCCAGCAGTGATGGACAGGGGGGCTACGAGCAGTACGTC.

CDR3 coding DNA: TGTGCCAGCAGTATACGACTAGCGGGAGATCTTGAGACCCAGTACTTC. It encodes CASSIRLAGDLETQYF. This chain connects TRBV6-1 to TRBJ2-5, with 12 bases fitting TRBD2. Germline V CDR1 and CDR2: MNHNS, SASEGT. The CDR3 length is 16 residues. Trimming took 5 bases from V and 5 from J; bases not matched to a gene: 9.

The CDR3 DNA is TGTGCCAGTAGTGGTCTTGGACTGGGTGGCTACACCTTC. The encoded protein is CASSGLGLGGYTF. The chain links TRBV19 to TRBJ1-2; D ambiguous. Trimming cost V 5 bases and J 7 bases, with 14 bases left between them. The CDR3 is 13 residues long. The germline CDR1 and CDR2 sequences are LNHDA and SQIVND (reference sequence).

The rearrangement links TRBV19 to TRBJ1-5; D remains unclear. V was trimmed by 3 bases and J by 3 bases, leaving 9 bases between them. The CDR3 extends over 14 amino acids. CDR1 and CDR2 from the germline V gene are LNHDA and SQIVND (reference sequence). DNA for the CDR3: TGTGCCAGTAGTATCAACGGCGACAATCAGCCCCAGCATTTT. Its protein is CASSINGDNQPQHF.

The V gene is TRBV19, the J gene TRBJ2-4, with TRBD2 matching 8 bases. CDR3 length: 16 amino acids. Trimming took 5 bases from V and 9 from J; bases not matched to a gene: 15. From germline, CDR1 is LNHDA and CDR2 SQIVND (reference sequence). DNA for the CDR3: TGTGCCAGTAGTCCCCACGGGAGGGAAGGGGAAAGCATTCAGTACTTC. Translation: CASSPHGREGESIQYF.

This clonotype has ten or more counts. DNA of the CDR3: TGTGCCAGCAGCTTCACTCGTGAGGAGACCCAGTACTTC. As protein: CASSFTREETQYF. The chain uses TRBV7-2 and TRBJ2-5; D uncertain. V lost 3 bases and J 5 bases, leaving 10 bases between the germline ends. The CDR3 is 13 amino acids. Germline lookup yields CDR1 SGHTA and CDR2 FQGNSA.

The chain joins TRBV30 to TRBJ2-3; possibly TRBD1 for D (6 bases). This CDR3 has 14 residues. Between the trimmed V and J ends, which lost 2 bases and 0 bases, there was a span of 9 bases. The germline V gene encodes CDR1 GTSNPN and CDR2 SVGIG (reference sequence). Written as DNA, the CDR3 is TGTGCCTGGAGTCAGGGGTTGAGCACAGATACGCAGTATTTT. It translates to CAWSQGLSTDTQYF. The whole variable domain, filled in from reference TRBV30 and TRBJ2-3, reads SQTIHQWPATLVQPVGSPLSLECTVEGTSNPNLYWYRQAAGRGLQLLFYSVGIGQISSEVPQNLSASRPQDRQFILSSKKLLLSDSGFYLCAWSQGLSTDTQYFGPGTRLTVL.

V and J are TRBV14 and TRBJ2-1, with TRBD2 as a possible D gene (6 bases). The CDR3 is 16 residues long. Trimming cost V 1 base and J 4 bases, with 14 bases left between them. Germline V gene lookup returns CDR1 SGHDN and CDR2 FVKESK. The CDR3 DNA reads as TGTGCCAGCAGCCAAGGGGGACTTCGGGGTTACAATGAGCAGTTCTTC. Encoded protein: CASSQGGLRGYNEQFF.

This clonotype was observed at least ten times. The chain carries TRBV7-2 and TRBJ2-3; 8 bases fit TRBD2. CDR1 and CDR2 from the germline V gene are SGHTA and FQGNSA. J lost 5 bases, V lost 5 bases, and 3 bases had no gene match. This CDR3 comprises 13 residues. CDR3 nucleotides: TGTGCCAGCAGCCCGGGAGGGGGAGATACGCAGTATTTT. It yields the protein CASSPGGGDTQYF.